Shown below are 30 T cell receptor beta chains from a single sample sequenced in a study of blood T cell repertoires in COVID-19. Sequencing used immunoSEQ multiplex PCR; TCRdb keeps in-frame clones, though not all of them. The top ten hold around an eighth of the sample, which has approximately 140,000 clones, 85% to 90% seen once. Sample: peripheral blood. These receptors all stem from a young man with COVID-19, enrolled during active disease.

The chain links TRBV5-6 to TRBJ2-1; TRBD1 aligns across 10 bases. The V and J ends lost 2 bases and 8 bases, in that order; junction bases with no gene match: 4. The CDR3 is 14 amino acids. Germline V lookup: CDR1 SGHDT, CDR2 YYEEEE. The CDR3 protein is CASSLGTGDDEQFF. CDR3 DNA sequence: TGTGCCAGCAGCTTAGGGACAGGGGATGATGAGCAGTTCTTC.

The V and J genes are TRBV18 and TRBJ1-2, with 7 positions matching TRBD1. J lost 8 bases, V lost 8 bases, and 5 bases had no gene match. This CDR3 is built from 11 residues. Germline V gene lookup returns CDR1 KGHSH and CDR2 LQKENI. The CDR3 region has the DNA TGTGCCAGCGGGACAGACGGAGGCTACACCTTC. Translating gives CASGTDGGYTF.

The chain has TRBV5-1 and TRBJ2-4; TRBD1 is a possible D gene (5 bases). Trimming took off 5 bases at V and 0 bases at J, with 12 bases between the two ends. Germline lookup yields CDR1 SGHRS and CDR2 YFSETQ. There are 15 residues in the CDR3. In DNA form, the CDR3 reads TGCGCCAGCAGTTGGGGCGAGCTAGCCAAAAACATTCAGTACTTC. This gives the protein CASSWGELAKNIQYF.

The J gene is TRBJ2-6, the V gene TRBV30, with TRBD2 matching over 9 bases. The CDR3 spans 20 residues. With 2 bases clipped from V and 0 bases from J, the junction kept 14 bases outside the gene matches. Germline assignment: CDR1 GTSNPN and CDR2 SVGIG (reference sequence). The CDR3 coding sequence is TGTGCCTGGAGTACGGTCGGAGGGCTAGCGGGGCACTCTGGGGCCAACGTCCTGACTTTC. Its protein is CAWSTVGGLAGHSGANVLTF.

This sequence joins TRBV7-3 and TRBJ2-3, with a tentative D call TRBD2 (6 bases). V lost 5 bases to trimming and J lost 0 bases, with 15 bases between them. The CDR3 is 16 residues long. The V gene's germline CDR1 is SGHTA and CDR2 FQGTGA. The CDR3 here is CASSIGLPTSTDTQYF. CDR3 DNA sequence: TGTGCCAGCAGCATAGGACTACCTACAAGCACAGATACGCAGTATTTT.

The chain is built from TRBV6-4 and TRBJ2-2, with D unresolved. The CDR3 consists of 13 residues. Trimming left V 4 bases short and J 6 bases short, with 9 bases between. CDR1 is MRHNA and CDR2 is SNTAGT in the germline V gene. CDR3 protein: CASSALGAGELFF. The CDR3 DNA reads TGTGCCAGCAGTGCCCTCGGAGCCGGGGAGCTGTTTTTT.

The chain recombines TRBV6-5 with TRBJ2-5; 10 positions agree with TRBD1. Germline CDR1 MNHEY, CDR2 SVGAGI. V shed 6 bases and J 4 bases; nucleotides not matched to a gene: 2. The CDR3 extends over 13 amino acids. CDR3 sequence: CASRRTGGETQYF. DNA of the CDR3: TGTGCCAGCAGGCGGACAGGGGGAGAGACCCAGTACTTC.

The chain employs TRBV12-3 or TRBV12-4 and TRBJ1-2, with 8 bases identical to TRBD1. The trim removed 4 bases at V and 7 bases at J, leaving 2 bases unmatched. This CDR3 is 12 amino acids long. CDR3: CASSYGTGGYTF. CDR3 nucleotide sequence: TGTGCCAGCAGTTATGGGACAGGTGGCTACACCTTC.

This sequence joins TRBV5-1 and TRBJ2-5; perhaps TRBD2 as D (5 bases). Trimming took off 3 bases at V and 2 bases at J, with 5 bases between the two ends. This CDR3 has 12 amino acids. Germline CDR1 is SGHRS and CDR2 is YFSETQ. This CDR3 reads CASSWEQETQYF. CDR3 in DNA: TGCGCCAGCAGCTGGGAGCAAGAGACCCAGTACTTC. Complete variable domain (other parts from reference TRBV5-1 and TRBJ2-5): KAGVTQTPRYLIKTRGQQVTLSCSPISGHRSVSWYQQTPGQGLQFLFEYFSETQRNKGNFPGRFSGRQFSNSRSEMNVSTLELGDSALYLCASSWEQETQYFGPGTRLLVL.

The chain recombines TRBV12-5 with TRBJ1-2; 8 bases are a match to TRBD1. With 3 bases clipped from V and 2 bases from J, the junction kept 8 bases outside the gene matches. This CDR3 has 16 amino acids. The germline V gene has CDR1 LGHNT and CDR2 FRNRAP. CDR3 sequence: CASGFTGQAINYGYTF. CDR3 nucleotides: TGTGCTAGTGGTTTCACGGGACAGGCGATAAACTATGGCTACACCTTC.

CDR3 in DNA: TGTGCCAGCAGCTCCATCAGGGGGCGGGTCAATGAGCAGTTCTTC. This translates into CASSSIRGRVNEQFF. The chain uses TRBV11-2 and TRBJ2-1; 8 nucleotides agree with TRBD1. There are 15 residues in the CDR3. Germline assignment: CDR1 SGHAT and CDR2 FQNNGV. V gave up 4 bases and J gave up 6 bases; unmatched junction bases: 8.

The rearrangement joins TRBV9 to TRBJ2-5; D perhaps matches TRBD1 (5 bases). Trimming removed 0 bases at V and 2 bases at J, with 8 bases between. In germline, CDR1 is SGDLS, CDR2 YYNGEE. The CDR3 sequence is 14 residues long. CDR3 nucleotides: TGTGCCAGCAGCGTAGGGGGCAGACAAGAGACCCAGTACTTC. It yields the protein CASSVGGRQETQYF. The variable domain in full, with the rest retrieved from reference TRBV9 and TRBJ2-5, is DSGVTQTPKHLITATGQRVTLRCSPRSGDLSVYWYQQSLDQGLQFLIQYYNGEERAKGNILERFSAQQFPDLHSELNLSSLELGDSALYFCASSVGGRQETQYFGPGTRLLVL.

This clone was seen once. This chain uses TRBV9 with TRBJ2-7, with 8 bases aligning to TRBD2. V shed 4 bases and J 1 base; nucleotides not matched to a gene: 10. Germline CDR1 SGDLS, CDR2 YYNGEE. This CDR3 spans 16 amino acids. CDR3 sequence: CASSTRPSGYSYEQYF. CDR3 coding DNA: TGTGCCAGCAGCACCCGGCCTAGCGGGTATTCCTACGAGCAGTACTTC.

The J gene is TRBJ2-7, the V gene TRBV13; D perhaps matches TRBD2 (5 bases). There are 15 residues in the CDR3. Germline V gene data show CDR1 as PRHDT and CDR2 as FYEKMQ (reference sequence). V lost 4 bases and J 0 bases, leaving 13 bases between the germline ends. CDR3 in DNA: TGTGCCAGCAGCTCGAGCGGAGGCAGCTCCTACGAGCAGTACTTC. Protein product: CASSSSGGSSYEQYF.

This chain's CDR3 is CSAKGRSTDTQYF. In DNA form, the CDR3 reads TGCAGCGCGAAGGGGCGCAGCACAGATACGCAGTATTTT. The genes are TRBV29-1 and TRBJ2-3, with D perhaps matching TRBD1 (5 bases). Between the trimmed V and J ends, which lost 7 bases and 0 bases, there was a span of 11 bases. The CDR3 loop spans 13 amino acids. Germline V gene sequence: CDR1 SQVTM, CDR2 ANQGSEA.

The CDR3 DNA reads as TGTGCCATCAGTGAGTCGCGACTGACCAATCAGCCCCAGCATTTT. This sequence encodes CAISESRLTNQPQHF. V is TRBV10-3 and J is TRBJ1-5, with D unclear. CDR3 size: 15 residues. Germline loops: CDR1 ENHRY, CDR2 SYGVKD. Trimming removed 0 bases from V and 3 bases from J, with 9 bases in between.

The chain recombines TRBV18 with TRBJ1-5; 7 bases map to TRBD1. Germline CDR1 and CDR2: KGHSH and LQKENI. CDR3 length equals 15 residues. Trimming took 3 bases from V and 1 from J; bases not matched to a gene: 3. This chain's CDR3 is CASSPRGLSNQPQHF. The CDR3 region has the DNA TGTGCCAGCTCACCTAGGGGGCTCAGCAATCAGCCCCAGCATTTT.

This rearrangement joins TRBV6-2 or TRBV6-3 to TRBJ2-7, with D possibly matching TRBD2 (5 bases). CDR3 length: 14 residues. V was pared by 1 base and J by 2 bases, with 9 bases between. Germline CDR1 is MNHEY and CDR2 is SVGEGT. DNA of the CDR3: TGTGCCAGCAGTTACTTTTCGGGAACCTACGAGCAGTACTTC. This codes for CASSYFSGTYEQYF.

The chain uses TRBV5-1 and TRBJ2-5; a possible D gene is TRBD2 (6 bases). The CDR3 loop spans 14 amino acids. Germline V gives CDR1 SGHRS, CDR2 YFSETQ. The V gene lost 4 bases and the J gene lost 3 bases, with 13 bases spanning the gap. DNA of the CDR3: TGCGCCAGCAGCGAGGACTACTCGGAAGAGACCCAGTACTTC. It codes for CASSEDYSEETQYF.

The V and J genes are TRBV14 and TRBJ2-7; TRBD2 matches at 7 bases. Losses at the gene ends were 3 bases for V and 6 bases for J; bases not matched to a gene: 17. The CDR3 totals 17 residues. Germline CDR1 reads SGHDN; CDR2 reads FVKESK. The CDR3 protein is CASSHPQSGREVGEQYF. Written as DNA, the CDR3 is TGTGCCAGCAGCCACCCCCAATCGGGGAGGGAGGTTGGCGAGCAGTACTTC.

V and J are TRBV14 and TRBJ2-1; maybe TRBD1 (5 bases). The V and J ends lost 5 bases and 9 bases respectively, with 23 bases between them. CDR3 size: 16 residues. Germline values: CDR1 SGHDN, CDR2 FVKESK. The CDR3 loop is CASSNQAGAGAGEQFF. The CDR3 DNA follows: TGTGCCAGCAGCAATCAAGCTGGGGCAGGAGCTGGTGAGCAGTTCTTC.

The CDR3 DNA is TGTGCCAGCAGCGCGGGACAGGGGGGACGCATGAACACTGAAGCTTTCTTT. The encoded protein is CASSAGQGGRMNTEAFF. This chain joins TRBV7-9 and TRBJ1-1, with 11 bases identical to TRBD1. The trim removed 5 bases at V and 0 bases at J, leaving 8 bases unmatched. The CDR3 sequence is 17 residues long. Germline lookup yields CDR1 SEHNR and CDR2 FQNEAQ (reference sequence).

This rearrangement joins TRBV7-3 to TRBJ2-5; 11 bases map to TRBD2. Germline lookup yields CDR1 SGHTA and CDR2 FQGTGA. The trim removed 1 base at V and 5 bases at J, leaving 6 bases unmatched. The CDR3 covers 16 residues. The CDR3 reads CASSLIAGGPGETQYF. CDR3 DNA sequence: TGTGCCAGCAGCTTAATAGCGGGAGGGCCGGGGGAGACCCAGTACTTC.

The CDR3 here is CASREYRVGDEQYF. The CDR3 coding sequence is TGTGCCAGCAGGGAATACAGGGTCGGCGACGAGCAGTACTTC. The chain links TRBV6-6 to TRBJ2-7; D perhaps matches TRBD1 (6 bases). CDR3 length equals 14 residues. Germline V gene lookup returns CDR1 MNHNY and CDR2 SVGAGI (reference sequence). Trimming pared 6 bases from V and 5 bases from J, leaving 17 bases between.

The chain carries TRBV7-6 and TRBJ2-5; 7 nucleotides match TRBD2. The CDR3 loop spans 16 amino acids. Germline CDR1 is SGHVS and CDR2 is FNYEAQ. The junction had 8 bases not matched to a gene; V was cut back by 0 bases and J by 4 bases. CDR3 bases: TGTGCCAGCAGCTTAGCTCACGGGAGGCCGGGAGAGACCCAGTACTTC. It encodes CASSLAHGRPGETQYF.

For this clone: At one of its ends the junction is not consistent with the germline gene, which may arise from a read error. This rearrangement joins TRBV4-1 to TRBJ1-4, with TRBD1 matching 8 bases. This CDR3 is built from 14 residues. Germline V lookup: CDR1 MGHRA, CDR2 YSYEKL. CDR3 coding DNA: TGCGCCAGCAGCCAGGCAGGGGGCGATGAAAAACTGCTTTTT. Its protein is CASSQAGGDEKLLF.

This chain uses TRBV7-8 with TRBJ1-5; 7 nucleotides line up with TRBD1. Unmatched junction bases numbered 13, after V lost 5 bases and J lost 6 bases. Germline CDR1 and CDR2: SGHVS and FQNEAQ. The CDR3 sequence is 16 residues long. The DNA of the CDR3 is TGTGCCAGCAGCATCCGGACCGACAGGGTGGGTCAGCCCCAGCATTTT. Translated: CASSIRTDRVGQPQHF.

The chain recombines TRBV23-1 with TRBJ2-4, with 8 bases that match TRBD1. TRBV23-1 is noted as an ORF with a role that remains uncertain. V lost 3 bases and J lost 2; bases outside the gene matches: 6. CDR3 size: 16 residues. Here the CDR3 DNA reads TGCGCCAGCAGTCACCTTCGCAGGGGGCCCAAAAACATTCAGTACTTC. Translated: CASSHLRRGPKNIQYF.

The chain employs TRBV11-1 and TRBJ2-7; TRBD2 agrees at 7 bases. Unmatched junction bases numbered 7, after V lost 5 bases and J lost 0 bases. The CDR3 totals 15 residues. Germline-derived CDR1 and CDR2 are SGHAT and FQDESV (reference sequence). The CDR3 is CASSRSGVSSYEQYF. DNA of the CDR3: TGTGCCAGCAGCCGAAGCGGGGTGAGCTCCTACGAGCAGTACTTC.

The chain recombines TRBV4-3 with TRBJ1-2; D gene ambiguous. Germline V gene lookup returns CDR1 LGHNA and CDR2 YSLEER. Trimming removed 0 bases at V and 2 bases at J, with 10 bases between. CDR3 size: 15 residues. The CDR3 reads CASSQDQQANYGYTF. In nucleotides, the CDR3 is TGCGCCAGCAGCCAAGATCAGCAGGCCAACTATGGCTACACCTTC.